These 14 T cell receptor beta chains were sequenced from one sample in a study of T cell repertoires in cytomegalovirus infection. TCRdb recomputed calls from the reads with MiXCR, one row per CDR3 protein. Of roughly 720,000 distinct CDR3 sequences listed, less than 40% were seen once; the top ten hold around 3%. What was sequenced was PBMCs. These TCRs come from a human donor in good health (CMV status not recorded). Some clones in this sample may be carry-over from other donors' samples.

In DNA form, the CDR3 reads TGCGCCAGCAGCCCAGTTGAGGTGGTGGATACCGGGGAGCTGTTTTTT. Protein product: CASSPVEVVDTGELFF. The chain joins TRBV4-1 to TRBJ2-2; D remains ambiguous. The CDR3 covers 16 residues. Germline CDR1 MGHRA, CDR2 YSYEKL. Trimming took 4 bases from V and 5 from J, leaving 17 bases between them.

The chain joins TRBV5-1 to TRBJ1-4; D may be TRBD1 (6 bases). Germline values: CDR1 SGHRS, CDR2 YFSETQ. The CDR3 sequence is 16 residues long. The V and J ends lost 4 bases and 2 bases respectively, with 15 bases between them. DNA for the CDR3: TGCGCCAGCAGCCGAGGGGGGATGGCCACTAATGAAAAACTGTTTTTT. Amino acids: CASSRGGMATNEKLFF.

V and J are TRBV7-9 and TRBJ1-2; D ambiguous. V lost 3 bases, J lost 3 bases, and 11 bases lay in between. Germline values: CDR1 SEHNR, CDR2 FQNEAQ (reference sequence). This CDR3 is 14 amino acids long. The CDR3: CASSFESIDYGYTF. For the CDR3, the DNA is TGTGCCAGCAGCTTCGAGTCAATCGACTATGGCTACACCTTC.

This clonotype was found a few times. The V call is TRBV15, the J call TRBJ1-2; D is undetermined. The V gene's germline CDR1 is LNHNV and CDR2 YYDKDF (reference sequence). The V and J ends lost 0 bases and 3 bases respectively, with 2 bases between them. CDR3 length: 12 residues. The CDR3 DNA reads as TGTGCCACCAGCAGAGACTACTATGGCTACACCTTC. Translated, it gives CATSRDYYGYTF.

The rearrangement joins TRBV10-3 to TRBJ2-2; 11 bases align to TRBD1. CDR1 ENHRY and CDR2 SYGVKD come from the germline V gene. V trimming: 3 bases; J trimming: 6 bases; junction bases outside the gene matches: 3. This CDR3 is 15 amino acids long. The CDR3 loop reads CAISEGTGGAGELFF. The DNA of the CDR3 is TGTGCCATCAGTGAAGGGACAGGGGGGGCCGGGGAGCTGTTTTTT.

This clonotype has more than one count but fewer than ten. The chain carries TRBV7-2 and TRBJ2-5; tentative D call: TRBD1 (6 bases). Trimming shortened V by 5 bases and J by 5 bases, and 21 bases separated the two germline ends. Germline CDR1 SGHTA, CDR2 FQGNSA. This CDR3 is built from 16 residues. CDR3 loop: CASSLQNRAWGETQYF. Written as DNA, the CDR3 is TGTGCCAGCAGCCTACAAAACAGGGCCTGGGGGGAGACCCAGTACTTC.

The chain links TRBV3-1 to TRBJ2-1; no firm D call. The CDR3 is made up of 14 amino acids. Germline loops: CDR1 LGHDT, CDR2 YNNKEL (reference sequence). Trimming removed 0 bases at V and 3 bases at J, with 6 bases between. CDR3 region: CASSQESDYNEQFF. In DNA, the CDR3 is TGTGCCAGCAGCCAAGAATCCGACTACAATGAGCAGTTCTTC.

This clonotype occurred a few times. The chain carries TRBV28 and TRBJ2-7; possible D gene TRBD1, 6 bases. The CDR3 runs to 14 residues. Germline loops: CDR1 MDHEN, CDR2 SYDVKM. Trimming cost V 3 bases and J 7 bases, with 16 bases left between them. The CDR3 protein is CASSLTGRSREQYF. DNA for the CDR3: TGTGCCAGCAGTTTGACAGGCCGGTCGCGGGAGCAGTACTTC.

The rearrangement links TRBV15 to TRBJ2-1, with 7 nucleotides matching TRBD1. Germline V lookup: CDR1 LNHNV, CDR2 YYDKDF (reference sequence). CDR3 length equals 14 residues. Unmatched junction bases numbered 6, after V lost 0 bases and J lost 10 bases. The CDR3 DNA reads as TGTGCCACCAGCAGAGAGGGCAGGGGGAGAGAGCAGTTCTTC. This sequence encodes CATSREGRGREQFF.

The chain employs TRBV10-2 and TRBJ1-6, with 7 bases lining up with TRBD1. After removal of 4 bases from V and 16 bases from J, the junction contained 10 bases not matched to a gene. CDR3 size: 13 residues. Germline V gene lookup returns CDR1 WSHSY and CDR2 SAAADI. CDR3 loop: CASSATGQVPLHF. The DNA of the CDR3 is TGCGCCAGCAGTGCCACCGGACAGGTTCCACTCCACTTT.

The chain employs TRBV27 and TRBJ2-1, with TRBD1 as a possible D gene (8 bases). The CDR3 runs 17 residues. CDR1 and CDR2 from the germline V gene are MNHEY and SMNVEV (reference sequence). V dropped 4 bases and J dropped 1 base, with 17 bases sitting between them. The DNA for the CDR3 is TGTGCCAGCAGTTACAGGGGGGGATTTCGGTCCTACAATGAGCAGTTCTTC. Residues: CASSYRGGFRSYNEQFF.

The V gene is TRBV12-3 or TRBV12-4, the J gene TRBJ1-2; D might be TRBD1 (6 bases). The CDR3 has 16 amino acids. Trimming stripped 2 bases from V and 2 bases from J, with 15 bases between. CDR3 sequence (DNA): TGTGCCAGCAGTTTACCCGGGGGCCCGACGAACTATGGCTACACCTTC. It codes for CASSLPGGPTNYGYTF.

The J gene is TRBJ1-5, the V gene TRBV11-2; TRBD1 is a possible D gene (6 bases). The CDR3 length is 17 residues. V shed 4 bases and J shed 4 bases, with 20 bases lying between them. Per germline, CDR1 SGHAT and CDR2 FQNNGV. CDR3: CASSSLGVGHGNQPQHF. CDR3 DNA: TGTGCCAGCAGCTCGCTAGGGGTGGGACACGGTAATCAGCCCCAGCATTTT.

A remark on this clonotype: An end of the junction differs from the germline gene, which may be a read error. The chain carries TRBV6-6 and TRBJ1-5, with 9 bases lining up with TRBD1. The CDR3 is 14 amino acids. The germline gives CDR1 MNHNY, CDR2 SVGAGI (reference sequence). The CDR3 is CVSRGQGGNQPQHF. The DNA of the CDR3 is TGTGTCAGCAGGGGACAGGGAGGCAATCAGCCCCAGCATTTT.